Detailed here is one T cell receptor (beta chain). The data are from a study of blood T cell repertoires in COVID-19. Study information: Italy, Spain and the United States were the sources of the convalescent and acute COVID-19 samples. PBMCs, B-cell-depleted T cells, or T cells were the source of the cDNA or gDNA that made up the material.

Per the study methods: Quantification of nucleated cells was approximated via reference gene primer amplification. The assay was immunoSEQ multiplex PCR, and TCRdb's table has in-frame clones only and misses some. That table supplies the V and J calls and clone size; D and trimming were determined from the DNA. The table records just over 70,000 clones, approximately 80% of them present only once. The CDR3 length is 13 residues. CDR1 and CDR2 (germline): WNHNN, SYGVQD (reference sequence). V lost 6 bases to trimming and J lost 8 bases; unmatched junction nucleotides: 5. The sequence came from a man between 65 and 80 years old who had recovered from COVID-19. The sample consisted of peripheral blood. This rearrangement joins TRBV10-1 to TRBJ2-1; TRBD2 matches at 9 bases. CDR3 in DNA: TGCGCCAGCAGCTCTAGCGGGGATTATGAGCAGTTCTTC. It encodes CASSSSGDYEQFF.